The text below deals with one TCR beta chain. The antigen remains undetermined. These data belong to a study of vaccination effects on CD4 cells after COVID-19. Assay: immunoSEQ multiplex PCR; the TCRdb copy retains only in-frame clones and omits some. The sample has fewer than 30,000 clones; approximately 80% are singletons. Study observations and caveats: Clonal contraction was marked in infection- and vaccine-induced clones late after vaccination.

The CDR3 is 17 amino acids. V shed 2 bases, J shed 3 bases, and the junction held 7 bases outside the gene matches. Germline CDR1 SGHDN, CDR2 FVKESK. Peptide-pool stimulation followed by sequencing identified expanded antigen-specific CD4+ clonotypes in the ViraFEST assay. Scientists isolated CD4+ T cells after a roughly 10-day culture period ended. It was between March and December 2020 that the person had a SARS-CoV-2 infection confirmed by PCR. Days 3 and 7 saw half the medium replaced with IL-2 medium. The chain uses TRBV14 and TRBJ1-2; 12 bases are a match to TRBD1. The material was CD4+ T cells from PBMCs cultured with HCoV-NL63 spike peptides, obtained before COVID-19 vaccination. This receptor was taken from a human donor who had a prior SARS-CoV-2 infection. CDR3 residues: CASSQTGTGGFYYGYTF. The CDR3 coding sequence is TGTGCCAGCAGCCAAACCGGGACAGGGGGCTTTTACTATGGCTACACCTTC.